The 27 T cell receptor beta chains in this list originate from one sample, sequenced in a study of cytomegalovirus exposure and HLA in healthy donors. The PCR used 60 Vbeta and 13 Jbeta primers. TCRdb's copy holds only in-frame clones and misses some; the assay was immunoSEQ multiplex PCR. Among 150,000 to 200,000 clones listed, around four fifths were seen once. Sequencing was performed on PBMCs. All receptors come from a male donor in good health and CMV-seronegative.

This clone showed up just once. The rearrangement joins TRBV11-2 to TRBJ2-3; no firm D call. Deletions cut 3 bases from V and 4 bases from J, with 5 bases between. Germline loops: CDR1 SGHAT, CDR2 FQNNGV. CDR3 size: 12 residues. The DNA of the CDR3 is TGTGCCAGCAGCTTCGGTGCAGATACGCAGTATTTT. Its translation: CASSFGADTQYF.

The rearrangement uses TRBV9 and TRBJ2-5; D remains unclear. CDR1 is SGDLS, CDR2 YYNGEE, per germline. The CDR3 runs 14 residues. Trimming removed 0 bases at V and 5 bases at J, with 11 bases between. The CDR3 is CASSVGGFGETQYF. The CDR3 DNA follows: TGTGCCAGCAGCGTAGGTGGCTTCGGGGAGACCCAGTACTTC.

The chain links TRBV9 to TRBJ2-5; D remains ambiguous. The J call is doubtful: the DNA matches TRBJ2-7 better. Germline lookup yields CDR1 SGDLS and CDR2 YYNGEE. The CDR3 is made up of 14 amino acids. CDR3 DNA: TGTGCCAGCAGCGCGACAAGTGATACCTACGAGCAGTACTTC. It is translated as CASSATSDTYEQYF.

V gene TRBV15 combines with J gene TRBJ2-5; 7 nucleotides line up with TRBD1. V gave up 5 bases and J gave up 8 bases; unmatched junction bases: 5. The length of the CDR3 is 12 residues. Germline V gene data show CDR1 as LNHNV and CDR2 as YYDKDF (reference sequence). The CDR3 DNA follows: TGTGCCACCAGCGCAACAGGGGAAACCCAGTACTTC. It codes for CATSATGETQYF.

The gene calls are TRBV5-1 and TRBJ2-1; D may be TRBD2 (6 bases). V lost 2 bases to trimming and J lost 7 bases, with 19 bases between them. Germline-derived CDR1 and CDR2 are SGHRS and YFSETQ. The CDR3 runs to 16 residues. CDR3 DNA: TGCGCCAGCAGCTTAGCTCCCGGGACTGCCAGGAATGAGCAGTTCTTC. Protein product: CASSLAPGTARNEQFF.

The chain employs TRBV10-3 and TRBJ2-7, with 10 bases aligning to TRBD1. The germline V gene has CDR1 ENHRY and CDR2 SYGVKD. CDR3 length equals 13 residues. Here the CDR3 reads CAVSGQGFDEQYF. DNA of the CDR3: TGTGCGGTTTCGGGACAGGGGTTCGACGAGCAGTACTTC.

The V call is TRBV5-8, the J call TRBJ2-2; 8 nucleotides match TRBD1. Looked up from germline, CDR1 is SGHTS and CDR2 is YDEGEE. Losses at the gene ends were 0 bases for V and 1 base for J; bases not matched to a gene: 2. The CDR3 has 16 amino acids. In DNA form, the CDR3 reads TGTGCCAGCAGCTTGGACAGGGGGTGGAACACCGGGGAGCTGTTTTTT. This sequence encodes CASSLDRGWNTGELFF.

The genes are TRBV7-6 and TRBJ2-1, with D unclear. V lost 1 base and J lost 7, with 11 bases in between. CDR3 length: 14 amino acids. The germline gives CDR1 SGHVS, CDR2 FNYEAQ. The CDR3 loop is CASSLGFNENEQFF. The CDR3 coding sequence is TGTGCCAGCAGCTTAGGGTTCAACGAGAATGAGCAGTTCTTC.

Comments on this clone: The junction departs from germline at one end; a sequencing error may be responsible. The genes are TRBV6-1 and TRBJ2-2; D possibly matches TRBD1 or TRBD2 (5 bases each). In germline, CDR1 is MNHNS, CDR2 SASEGT. The CDR3 extends over 13 amino acids. The CDR3: CAGRGANTGELFF. In nucleotides, the CDR3 is TGTGCCGGCAGAGGGGCAAACACCGGGGAGCTGTTTTTT.

The rearrangement links TRBV7-9 to TRBJ1-1; TRBD1 matches at 7 bases. CDR1 is SEHNR and CDR2 is FQNEAQ in the germline V gene (reference sequence). This CDR3 has 15 amino acids. With 7 bases clipped from V and 6 bases from J, the junction kept 14 bases outside the gene matches. This CDR3 reads CASNIGGTASSEAFF. The CDR3 bases are TGTGCCAGCAACATAGGGGGGACAGCCAGCTCTGAAGCTTTCTTT.

The chain links TRBV6-1 to TRBJ2-1; 9 bases line up with TRBD1. The germline V gene encodes CDR1 MNHNS and CDR2 SASEGT. CDR3 size: 14 residues. The V and J ends lost 3 bases and 12 bases, in that order; junction bases with no gene match: 9. CDR3 coding DNA: TGTGCCAGCAGTGAGGACAGGGGTAGTGTCGGGCAGTTCTTC. It yields the protein CASSEDRGSVGQFF.

This clone was observed a handful of times. This chain uses TRBV19 with TRBJ1-1; D is ambiguous. The length of the CDR3 is 15 residues. V shed 1 base and J shed 2 bases, with 11 bases lying between them. CDR1 LNHDA and CDR2 SQIVND come from the germline V gene (reference sequence). Here the CDR3 reads CASSIVSLLNTEAFF. The CDR3 nucleotides are TGTGCCAGTAGTATAGTGAGTCTCTTAAACACTGAAGCTTTCTTT.

The chain recombines TRBV4-3 with TRBJ1-6; 7 bases map to TRBD1. This CDR3 spans 15 amino acids. With V trimmed by 0 bases and J by 10 bases, 6 bases remained unmatched. Germline loops: CDR1 LGHNA, CDR2 YSLEER. The CDR3 coding sequence is TGCGCCAGCAGCCAAGACCGACAGGGCGGATCACCCCTCCACTTT. Protein: CASSQDRQGGSPLHF.

This clone was observed once. A junction boundary mismatches the germline segment, possibly from a read error. V usage is TRBV4-3 and J usage is TRBJ1-5; 7 bases agree with TRBD1. The CDR3 totals 16 residues. Germline V CDR1 and CDR2: LGHNA, YSLEER. The CDR3 spells CAGSLELGTGNQPQHF. The CDR3 nucleotides are TGCGCCGGCAGCCTTGAGCTCGGGACAGGCAATCAGCCCCAGCATTTT.

The sample holds one count of this clone. V and J are TRBV7-9 and TRBJ1-4; 7 nucleotides match TRBD1. The CDR3 totals 14 residues. The J segment lost 3 bases and the V segment lost 5 bases, leaving 3 bases of the junction unmatched. CDR1 is SEHNR and CDR2 is FQNEAQ in the germline V gene (reference sequence). CDR3 amino acids: CASSPGQANEKLFF. CDR3 nucleotide sequence: TGTGCCAGCAGCCCAGGACAGGCTAATGAAAAACTGTTTTTT.

The gene calls are TRBV7-6 and TRBJ2-7, with D maybe TRBD1 (6 bases). The CDR3 is made up of 14 amino acids. Trimming left V 3 bases short and J 0 bases short, with 9 bases between. Per germline, CDR1 SGHVS and CDR2 FNYEAQ. DNA of the CDR3: TGTGCCAGCAGCTTTGTGGACAGCTCCTACGAGCAGTACTTC. As protein: CASSFVDSSYEQYF.

V usage is TRBV30 and J usage is TRBJ2-1; D gene unclear. The germline V and J ends were trimmed by 3 bases and 0 bases, with 12 bases remaining between them. The CDR3 is 15 amino acids. The germline V gene has CDR1 GTSNPN and CDR2 SVGIG (reference sequence). CDR3 in amino acids: CAWRLVRSSYNEQFF. In DNA form, the CDR3 reads TGTGCCTGGAGACTGGTTAGGAGCTCCTACAATGAGCAGTTCTTC.

The CDR3 DNA sequence: TGTGCCAGCAGCCAGGGCAGAAGCTATGGCTACACCTTC. This translates into CASSQGRSYGYTF. The chain couples TRBV28 to TRBJ1-2, with D possibly being TRBD1 (5 bases). The CDR3 is 13 residues long. The V and J ends lost 6 bases and 4 bases respectively, with 12 bases between them. Germline CDR1 MDHEN, CDR2 SYDVKM.

V usage is TRBV4-1 and J usage is TRBJ1-3; D gene unclear. CDR1 is MGHRA, CDR2 YSYEKL, per germline. Trimming shortened V by 4 bases and J by 5 bases, and 12 bases separated the two germline ends. The CDR3 spans 14 residues. For the CDR3, the DNA is TGCGCCAGCAGCCCCTCAGAGGGAAGAAACACCATATATTTT. Encoded protein: CASSPSEGRNTIYF.

The gene calls are TRBV5-6 and TRBJ1-1, with 7 bases aligning to TRBD1. The CDR3 extends over 16 amino acids. The V gene end was trimmed by 0 bases and the J gene end by 4 bases; junction bases not matched to a gene: 9. CDR1 SGHDT and CDR2 YYEEEE come from the germline V gene. The CDR3 spells CASSLVRGLLSTEAFF. Written as DNA, the CDR3 is TGTGCCAGCAGCTTGGTCAGGGGGTTGCTGTCCACTGAAGCTTTCTTT.

Concerning this clone: At one end the junction does not follow the germline gene, possibly because of a read error. This sequence joins TRBV7-9 and TRBJ2-1; 11 positions match TRBD2. The CDR3 consists of 17 residues. Germline assignment: CDR1 SEHNR and CDR2 FQNEAQ (reference sequence). Written as DNA, the CDR3 is TGTTCCAGCAGCTCCCCAGGAATGACTAGCGGGGCCAATGAGCAGTTCTTC. Its translation is CSSSSPGMTSGANEQFF.

The J gene is TRBJ1-2, the V gene TRBV14; D possibly corresponds to TRBD1 (5 bases). Between the trimmed V and J ends, which lost 1 base and 5 bases, there was a span of 5 bases. The CDR3 contains 12 residues. Germline V lookup: CDR1 SGHDN, CDR2 FVKESK. Here the CDR3 DNA reads TGTGCCAGCAGCCAAGGGACATATGGCTACACCTTC. The encoded protein is CASSQGTYGYTF.

For the CDR3, the DNA is TGTGCCAGCAGCCCTGTGAGGCGGGGCACCTACGAGCAGTACTTC. Translating gives CASSPVRRGTYEQYF. The chain has TRBV7-8 and TRBJ2-7; perhaps TRBD2 as D (6 bases). The CDR3 covers 15 residues. Trimming took off 5 bases at V and 2 bases at J, with 16 bases between the two ends. CDR1 and CDR2 (germline): SGHVS, FQNEAQ. Complete variable domain (other parts from reference TRBV7-8 and TRBJ2-7): GAGVSQSPRYKVAKRGQDVALRCDPISGHVSLFWYQQALGQGPEFLTYFQNEAQLDKSGLPSDRFFAERPEGSVSTLKIQRTQQEDSAVYLCASSPVRRGTYEQYFGPGTRLTVT.

The V and J genes are TRBV6-5 and TRBJ2-2, with D maybe TRBD1 (5 bases). Deletions cut 2 bases from V and 1 base from J, with 11 bases between. The germline gives CDR1 MNHEY, CDR2 SVGAGI. CDR3 length: 16 amino acids. The CDR3 loop reads CASSYDPGRNTGELFF. The CDR3 DNA reads as TGTGCCAGCAGTTACGATCCAGGGCGGAACACCGGGGAGCTGTTTTTT.

J is TRBJ2-1 and V is TRBV27; TRBD2 matches at 9 bases. This CDR3 spans 16 amino acids. V lost 2 bases to trimming and J lost 5 bases; unmatched junction nucleotides: 7. CDR1 and CDR2 (germline): MNHEY, SMNVEV (reference sequence). The DNA for the CDR3 is TGTGCCAGCAGTTTAATCGGACTAGCGTGGAACAATGAGCAGTTCTTC. This sequence encodes CASSLIGLAWNNEQFF.

The chain employs TRBV27 and TRBJ2-3; 9 bases agree with TRBD1. The J segment lost 4 bases and the V segment lost 6 bases, leaving 8 bases of the junction unmatched. Germline V CDR1 and CDR2: MNHEY, SMNVEV (reference sequence). The CDR3 covers 15 residues. The CDR3 DNA reads as TGTGCCAGCAGAGCGAGGGACAGGGTTGCAGATACGCAGTATTTT. This sequence encodes CASRARDRVADTQYF.

This clone occurred a few times. The J gene is TRBJ1-5, the V gene TRBV19, with 7 bases matching TRBD1. V was pared by 6 bases and J by 4 bases, with 18 bases of the junction left unmatched. The CDR3 extends over 18 amino acids. CDR1 is LNHDA and CDR2 is SQIVND in the germline V gene (reference sequence). The CDR3 protein is CASSLRGTATIWNQPQHF. The CDR3 DNA is TGTGCCAGTAGCCTCCGGGGGACAGCCACGATCTGGAATCAGCCCCAGCATTTT.